Listed below are T cell receptor beta chains from one sample, sequenced in a study of OX40 agonist ivuxolimab in advanced cancers. Libraries were prepared by immunoSEQ multiplex PCR; TCRdb keeps only in-frame clonotypes and omits some of them. The data contain about 38,000 clones, 70% to 80% of them singletons. The input for sequencing was CD4+ or CD8+ T cells sorted from blood, taken in a trial of the OX40 agonist ivuxolimab. These receptors were taken from an adult with an advanced solid tumor such as melanoma, head and neck, liver or kidney cancer. Both conserved end residues are trimmed from each CDR3. Size is stated for part of the rows, as once, few or many counts, or as a class when the clone is expanded.

CDR3 | size | V
ASSPIAGIDYNEQF | NA | TRBV14
ASSLGRGGGSTDTQY | NA | TRBV5-1
ASSILAKSSYEQY | NA | TRBV19
ASSVLTSGNSYNEQF | NA | TRBV9
AISGGAYQPQH | once | TRBV10-3
ASSQGWGPIGQPQH | NA | TRBV4-1
ASSLGTGLLGQY | NA | TRBV28
ASSLDGSWHEKLF | few | TRBV5-1
ASSRQGGGYEQY | once | TRBV6-5
ASSFFGFKNTGELF | NA | TRBV28
ASSYGTAGEQY | NA | TRBV7-2
ASSSWGNYGYT | NA | TRBV13
ASSGGLNNEQF | NA | TRBV6-1
ASSVNRNTGELF | NA | TRBV2
ASRTYKDPNEKLF | NA | TRBV19
ASSGQGGSYEQY | NA | TRBV10-1
ASSPPYPLRDTEAF | NA | TRBV28
ASGDRNEQY | NA | TRBV10-1
ASSPVRGTYNEQF | NA | TRBV5-5
ASRAGGDNYGYT | NA | TRBV28
ASSLRGTEAF | NA | TRBV5-6
ASSLRRNTEAF | NA | TRBV9
ASSLDGYEQY | NA | TRBV28
ASSSSSGRWYEQY | NA | TRBV6-5
ASSPTTGRISQPQH | few | TRBV4-1